The T cell receptor beta chain under discussion was sequenced for a study of T cells after yellow fever vaccination (dated by TCRdb to about 2019). About the investigation overall: Libraries from fractions with low cell numbers were prepared with the SMART-Seq v4 Ultra Low Input RNA kit. Two healthy male donors, one aged 18 to 30 and one aged 30 to 40 years, made up the cohort. Blood samples were taken at several timepoints before and after primary and secondary immunization, and bulk PBMC replicates and cell subsets were isolated. Bulk TCR alpha and beta repertoires were sequenced longitudinally to track T-cell clones before and after primary and booster YFV17D yellow fever vaccination. Results and caveats for the whole study, not just this receptor: A small share of clonotypes was detected in both CD4 and CD8 compartments, with the overlap likely arising from convergent recombination. Only a couple of donors were included in the study, so the extent to which the findings can be generalized is limited. Computational filtering was required because FACS-sorted repertoires could contain abundant contaminating clonotypes from the bulk population. After the booster, most clones that had expanded after primary vaccination were detected again (around 96% of CD4 and around nine tenths of CD8), suggesting broad maintenance of memory. Compared with the primary T-cell response, the secondary T-cell response was faster but weaker, reaching its peak on day 5 rather than on day 15.

V is pruned by 1 base and J by 5 bases, leaving 5 bases of the junction without a gene match. From the cysteine through the phenylalanine, the CDR3 covers 14 amino acids. Only the CDR3 region is kept as DNA, spanning 42 bases read in frame from base 1. CDR1 and CDR2 are drawn from the germline V gene: KGHSH, LQKENI. This clonotype appeared a few times. Its antigen is still unknown. No clone much larger than this one lies a single base away; base qualities are absent. Synthesis of TCR cDNA relied on 5'RACE template switching, a step that introduced a universal primer site along with unique molecular identifiers. Priming of cDNA synthesis was performed from both the TCR alpha and TCR beta constant segments. Library amplification involved two PCR steps, and the second step added sample barcodes and sequencing adapters. Libraries were sequenced on Illumina HiSeq 2500 (2x100 bp) or NovaSeq (2x150 bp). The authors' analysis ran thus. MIGEC handled demultiplexing of reads and collapsing into UMI consensus sequences, while MiXCR performed V(D)J alignment. Clonotypes responding to the vaccine were identified with edgeR on replicate PBMC samples, with the criteria of FDR below 0.01 and a log2 fold change above 5 up to day 15. Each bulk clonotype was labeled CD4 or CD8 based on which sequenced repertoire, CD4 or CD8, contained the clonotype at higher abundance. TCRdb took the public reads, trimmed them with fastp at Q25, ran MiXCR for clone calling and kept in-frame beta chains. Rows with a matching CDR3 protein are joined into one entry that keeps the most common DNA and genes. V and J calls and clone size were set by TCRdb, not the authors. For this sample the table gives approximately 550,000 distinct CDR3 sequences, of which under 25% were detected only once. Of the sample, around an eighth falls within the top ten clones.

The treatment or condition label, read with the paper, signifies: live attenuated yellow fever vaccine strain. At every blood-draw timepoint, two biological replicates of bulk PBMCs were collected. PBMCs were isolated from peripheral blood using a standard Ficoll-Paque protocol. TriZol was used to extract RNA from bulk PBMCs, from CD4 and CD8 fractions, and from dextramer-positive and dextramer-negative fractions. This TCR was sampled from a man aged 30 to 45 who received the YFV17D yellow fever vaccine. The rearranged chain carries TRBV18 and TRBJ2-7; the central 7 bases match TRBD2. Sequences were derived from PBMCs, sampled 15 days after the yellow fever booster vaccination. The CDR3: CASSPRLAADEQYF. The base sequence is TGTGCCAGCTCACCACGGCTAGCGGCGGACGAGCAGTACTTC.